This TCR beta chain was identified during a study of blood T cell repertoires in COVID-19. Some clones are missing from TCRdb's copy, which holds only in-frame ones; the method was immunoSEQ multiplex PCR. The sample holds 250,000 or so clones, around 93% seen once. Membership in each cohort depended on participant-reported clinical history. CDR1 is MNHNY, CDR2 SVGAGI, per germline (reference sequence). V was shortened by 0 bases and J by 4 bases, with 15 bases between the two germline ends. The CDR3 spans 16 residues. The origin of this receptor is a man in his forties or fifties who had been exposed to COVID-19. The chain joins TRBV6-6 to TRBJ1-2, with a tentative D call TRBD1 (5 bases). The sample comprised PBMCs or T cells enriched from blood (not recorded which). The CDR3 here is CASSYSKRDRTYGYTF. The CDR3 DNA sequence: TGTGCCAGCAGTTACTCGAAAAGAGACAGAACCTATGGCTACACCTTC.